This TCR beta chain came from a study of a mutant IDH1 vaccine in newly diagnosed glioma. In the study overall: The study started vaccination 4-6 weeks after radiotherapy alone, or with temozolomide cycles. The therapy given earlier, which was standard therapy, consisted of radiotherapy, temozolomide, or both, and most of the patients received both. V12 occurred at week 35 and V13 at week 47.

This sample's time point: week 47, end of study. One vaccine dose held 300 ug of mutant IDH1 20-mer peptide and came with topical imiquimod. The vaccination schedule gave patients eight doses in weeks 1, 3, 5, 7, 11, 15, 19 and 23. Method: immunoSEQ multiplex PCR; TCRdb's copy keeps in-frame clones and lacks some. The data show 30,000 to 35,000 clones, with around nine tenths seen just once and 12% held by the top ten. As for this clone: Its antigen is not identified.

Germline-derived CDR1 and CDR2 are MNHNS and SASEGT. The CDR3 is made up of 12 amino acids. With 7 bases removed from V and 1 base from J, the gap between germline ends came to 7 bases. The sample consisted of PBMCs, taken from a glioma patient whose treatment included an IDH1 peptide vaccine. This receptor was obtained from a woman aged 30 to 39 with glioma. V gene TRBV6-1 combines with J gene TRBJ1-1; D not resolved. The CDR3 here is CASKRKNTEAFF. The CDR3, as DNA: TGTGCCAGCAAGAGGAAGAACACTGAAGCTTTCTTT.